The sequence of this TCR beta chain was determined in a study of cytomegalovirus exposure and HLA in healthy donors. Study results and caveats: Indistinguishable V segments, including TRBV6-2 and TRBV6-3, were excluded. According to reports, the classifier identified cytomegalovirus status with high specificity and sensitivity.

Though nominally healthy at sampling, donors likely had unrecorded immune exposures. This clone appeared once. Its target is unknown. The PCR ran on 60 Vbeta and 13 Jbeta primers. Authors' processing steps: Roughly 11 million shared chains were among the roughly 78 million unique TCR beta chains that a later analysis counted. TCRdb's table, derived via immunoSEQ multiplex PCR, lists solely in-frame clones and lacks some. The DNA was the basis for D and trimming; V, J and clone size are from that table. The repertoire consists of about 61,000 clones, with approximately 88% occurring once and the leading ten covering approximately 1.6%. Trimming took 0 bases from V and 0 from J; bases not matched to a gene: 3. The CDR3 has 16 residues. In germline, CDR1 is WSHSY, CDR2 SAAADI.

Sequencing was carried out using PBMCs. This clonotype was sampled from a man aged 30-40 years in good health and CMV-seropositive. The gene calls are TRBV10-2 and TRBJ1-1, with 8 bases fitting TRBD1. CDR3 DNA sequence: TGCGCCAGCAGTGAGTCTTTGGGACAGGTGAACACTGAAGCTTTCTTT. Translated, it gives CASSESLGQVNTEAFF.